This TCR beta chain emerged from a study of blood T cell repertoires in COVID-19. Study-level background: There were acute and convalescent COVID-19 samples, and they came from the United States, Italy and Spain. PBMCs, B-cell-depleted T cells, or T cells were the source of the cDNA or gDNA that made up the material.

In the source study's methods: For nucleated cells, counts were estimated from reference gene primer amplification. TCRdb keeps only in-frame clones here, not all; method: immunoSEQ multiplex PCR. D and trimming were read from the DNA, whereas the V and J calls and clone size are those reported in that table. The sample holds 95,000 to 110,000 clones, roughly 91% seen once. The count of this clone is one. J was trimmed by 5 bases and V by 4 bases; bases with no gene match: 3. The CDR3 consists of 14 residues. From germline, CDR1 is LGHNA and CDR2 YSLEER. The V and J genes are TRBV4-3 and TRBJ1-5; 9 bases line up with TRBD1. This sequence originates from a human donor in a cohort sampled during active COVID-19. What was sequenced was peripheral blood. CDR3: CASSLTGGDQPQHF. The CDR3 DNA follows: TGCGCCAGCAGCCTTACAGGGGGCGATCAGCCCCAGCATTTT.